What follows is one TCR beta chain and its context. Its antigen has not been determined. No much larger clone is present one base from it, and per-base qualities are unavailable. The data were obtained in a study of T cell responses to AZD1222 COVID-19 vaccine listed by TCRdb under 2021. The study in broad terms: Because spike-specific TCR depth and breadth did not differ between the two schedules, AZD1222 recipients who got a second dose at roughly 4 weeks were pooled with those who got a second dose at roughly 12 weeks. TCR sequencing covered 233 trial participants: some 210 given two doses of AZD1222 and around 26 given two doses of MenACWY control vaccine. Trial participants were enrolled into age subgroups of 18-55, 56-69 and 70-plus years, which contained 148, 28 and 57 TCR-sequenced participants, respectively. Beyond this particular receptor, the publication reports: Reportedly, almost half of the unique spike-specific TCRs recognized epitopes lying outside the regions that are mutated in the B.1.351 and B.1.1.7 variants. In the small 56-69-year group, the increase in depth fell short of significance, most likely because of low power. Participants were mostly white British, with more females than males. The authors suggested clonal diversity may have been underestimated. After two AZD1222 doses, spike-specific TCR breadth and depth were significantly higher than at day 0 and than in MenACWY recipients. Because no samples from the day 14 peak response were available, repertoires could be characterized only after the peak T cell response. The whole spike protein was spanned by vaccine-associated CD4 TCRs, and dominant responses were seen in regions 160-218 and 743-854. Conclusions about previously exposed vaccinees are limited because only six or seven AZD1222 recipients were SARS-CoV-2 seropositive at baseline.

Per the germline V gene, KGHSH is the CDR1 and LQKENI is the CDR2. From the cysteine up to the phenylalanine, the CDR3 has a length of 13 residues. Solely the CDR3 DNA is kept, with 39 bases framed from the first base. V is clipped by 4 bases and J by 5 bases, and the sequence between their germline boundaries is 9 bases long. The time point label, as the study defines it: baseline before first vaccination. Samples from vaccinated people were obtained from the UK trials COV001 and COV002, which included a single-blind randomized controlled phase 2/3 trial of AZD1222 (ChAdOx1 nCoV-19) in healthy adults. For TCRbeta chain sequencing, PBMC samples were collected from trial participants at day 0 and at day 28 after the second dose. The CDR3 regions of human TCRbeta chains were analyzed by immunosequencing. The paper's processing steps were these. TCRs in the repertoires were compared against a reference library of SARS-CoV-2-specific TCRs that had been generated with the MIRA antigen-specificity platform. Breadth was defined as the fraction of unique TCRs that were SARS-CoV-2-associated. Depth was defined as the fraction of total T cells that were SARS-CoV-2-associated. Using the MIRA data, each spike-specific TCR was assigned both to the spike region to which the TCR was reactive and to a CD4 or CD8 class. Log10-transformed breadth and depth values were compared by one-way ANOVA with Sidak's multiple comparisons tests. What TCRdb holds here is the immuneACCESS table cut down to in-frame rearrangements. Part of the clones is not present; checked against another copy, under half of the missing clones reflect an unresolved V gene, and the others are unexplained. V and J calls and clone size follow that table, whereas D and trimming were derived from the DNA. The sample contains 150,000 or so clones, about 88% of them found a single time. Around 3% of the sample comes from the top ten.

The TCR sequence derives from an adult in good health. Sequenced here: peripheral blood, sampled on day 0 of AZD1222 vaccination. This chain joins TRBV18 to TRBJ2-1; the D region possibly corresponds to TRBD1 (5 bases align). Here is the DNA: TGTGCCAGCTCACTTTCCAGGGACAATGAGCAGTTCTTC. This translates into CASSLSRDNEQFF. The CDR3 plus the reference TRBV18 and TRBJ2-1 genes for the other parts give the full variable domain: NAGVMQNPRHLVRRRGQEARLRCSPMKGHSHVYWYRQLPEEGLKFMVYLQKENIIDESGMPKERFSAEFPKEGPSILRIQQVVRGDSAAYFCASSLSRDNEQFFGPGTRLTVL.